The entry that follows covers one T cell receptor beta chain sequence. Deletions cut 4 bases from V and 4 bases from J, with 10 bases between. The CDR3 extends over 13 amino acids. Germline CDR1 reads MDHEN; CDR2 reads SYDVKM. Libraries were prepared by immunoSEQ multiplex PCR; TCRdb keeps only in-frame clonotypes and omits some of them. The sample has some 640,000 clones, around 87% seen once. This sample stems from a study of shared T cell receptors in the human thymus. The same sample was also used in a study of human thymus T cells. From that report: Thymus tissue for the work was resected from patients undergoing corrective heart surgery. Gene usage (both V and J) appeared biased in thymic and blood repertoires. What related research reported was that thymic repertoires overlapped highly among unrelated individuals.

This TCR came from a boy younger than two with a congenital heart defect. V usage is TRBV28 and J usage is TRBJ1-2; D gene unclear. The sample taken for sequencing was thymocytes. The CDR3 sequence: CASSSRFLYGYTF. The CDR3 region has the DNA TGTGCCAGCAGTTCGCGATTCCTCTATGGCTACACCTTC.